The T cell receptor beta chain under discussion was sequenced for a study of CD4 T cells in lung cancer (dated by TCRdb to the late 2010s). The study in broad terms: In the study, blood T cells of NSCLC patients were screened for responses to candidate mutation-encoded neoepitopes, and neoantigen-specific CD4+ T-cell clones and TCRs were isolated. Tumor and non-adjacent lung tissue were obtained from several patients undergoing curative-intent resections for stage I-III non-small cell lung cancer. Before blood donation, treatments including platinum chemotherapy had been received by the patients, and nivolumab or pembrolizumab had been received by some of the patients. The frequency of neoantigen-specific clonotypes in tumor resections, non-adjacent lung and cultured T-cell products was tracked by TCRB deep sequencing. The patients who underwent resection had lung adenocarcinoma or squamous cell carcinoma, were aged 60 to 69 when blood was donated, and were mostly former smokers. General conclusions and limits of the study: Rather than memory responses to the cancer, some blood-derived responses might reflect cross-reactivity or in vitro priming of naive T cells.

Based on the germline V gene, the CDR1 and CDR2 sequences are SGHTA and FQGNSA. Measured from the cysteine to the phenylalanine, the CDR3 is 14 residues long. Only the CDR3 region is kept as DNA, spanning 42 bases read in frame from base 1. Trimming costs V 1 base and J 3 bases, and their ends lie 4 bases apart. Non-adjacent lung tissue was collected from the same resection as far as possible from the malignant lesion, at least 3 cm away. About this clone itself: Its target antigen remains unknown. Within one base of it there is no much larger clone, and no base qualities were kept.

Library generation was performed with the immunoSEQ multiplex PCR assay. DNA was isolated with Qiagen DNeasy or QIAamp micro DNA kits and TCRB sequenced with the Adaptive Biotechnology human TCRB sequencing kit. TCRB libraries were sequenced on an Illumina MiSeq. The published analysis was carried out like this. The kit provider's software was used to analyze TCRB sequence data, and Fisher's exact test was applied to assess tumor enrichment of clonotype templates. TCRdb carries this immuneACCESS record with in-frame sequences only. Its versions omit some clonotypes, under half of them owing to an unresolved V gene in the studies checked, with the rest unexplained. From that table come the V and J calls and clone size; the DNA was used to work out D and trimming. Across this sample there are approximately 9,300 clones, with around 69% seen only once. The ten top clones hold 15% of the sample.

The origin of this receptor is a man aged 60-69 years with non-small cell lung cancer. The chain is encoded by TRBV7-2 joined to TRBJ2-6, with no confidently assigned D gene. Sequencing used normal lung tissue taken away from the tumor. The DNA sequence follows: TGTGCCAGCAGCTTAGACTATGGGGCCAACGTCCTGACTTTC. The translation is CASSLDYGANVLTF.